These T cell receptor beta chains were read from a single sample in a study of cytomegalovirus exposure and HLA in healthy donors. The protocol was immunoSEQ multiplex PCR, while the TCRdb copy is restricted to in-frame clones and leaves out a portion. The table has roughly 100,000 clones, around 76% seen once. Sequenced sample: PBMCs. The receptors derive from a woman aged 45-59 years in good health and CMV-seropositive. Each CDR3 is given with its conserved first and last residue. Fields, in order: J gene, V gene, clone size, CDR3 length, D gene, CDR3 protein, CDR3 DNA. A D gene is named only where the DNA matches it firmly. The size of a clone is reported for some rows only, either as once, few or many, or as a class for expanded clones.

J gene: TRBJ1-1
V gene: TRBV6-6
clone size: .
CDR3 length: 16
D gene: .
CDR3 protein: CASSFPTQVMNTEAFF
CDR3 DNA: TGTGCCAGCAGTTTTCCAACTCAGGTAATGAACACTGAAGCTTTCTTT

J gene: TRBJ2-7
V gene: TRBV19
clone size: .
CDR3 length: 15
D gene: TRBD1
CDR3 protein: CASSIEGAQPYEQYF
CDR3 DNA: TGTGCCAGTAGTATCGAGGGGGCGCAGCCCTACGAGCAGTACTTC

J gene: TRBJ1-1
V gene: TRBV18
clone size: .
CDR3 length: 15
D gene: TRBD1
CDR3 protein: CASSDRVGSYTEAFF
CDR3 DNA: TGTGCCAGCTCAGACAGGGTAGGGAGCTACACTGAAGCTTTCTTT

J gene: TRBJ1-5
V gene: TRBV6-5
clone size: .
CDR3 length: 14
D gene: .
CDR3 protein: CASSVRTDYQPQHF
CDR3 DNA: TGTGCCAGCAGTGTTCGGACTGACTATCAGCCCCAGCATTTT

J gene: TRBJ1-2
V gene: TRBV11-2
clone size: once
CDR3 length: 14
D gene: .
CDR3 protein: CASSRGILNYGYTF
CDR3 DNA: TGTGCCAGCAGCCGCGGGATCCTCAACTATGGCTACACCTTC

J gene: TRBJ2-4
V gene: TRBV10-3
clone size: .
CDR3 length: 14
D gene: TRBD1
CDR3 protein: CAISERGQGDLQYF
CDR3 DNA: TGTGCCATCAGTGAACGGGGACAGGGCGACTTACAGTACTTC

J gene: TRBJ2-2
V gene: TRBV12-5
clone size: .
CDR3 length: 16
D gene: .
CDR3 protein: CASGLVVGETGGELFF
CDR3 DNA: TGTGCTAGTGGTTTGGTAGTAGGGGAGACAGGCGGGGAGCTGTTTTTT

J gene: TRBJ1-1
V gene: TRBV30
clone size: .
CDR3 length: 13
D gene: .
CDR3 protein: CAWIPGRGTEAFF
CDR3 DNA: TGTGCCTGGATCCCCGGACGGGGAACTGAAGCTTTCTTT

J gene: TRBJ2-2
V gene: TRBV30
clone size: .
CDR3 length: 13
D gene: .
CDR3 protein: CALSRADTGELFF
CDR3 DNA: TGTGCCCTGAGCAGGGCGGACACCGGGGAGCTGTTTTTT

J gene: TRBJ1-2
V gene: TRBV6-5
clone size: many
CDR3 length: 12
D gene: TRBD1
CDR3 protein: CASPRGPHGYTF
CDR3 DNA: TGTGCCTCCCCCAGGGGGCCTCATGGCTACACCTTC

J gene: TRBJ2-1
V gene: TRBV7-7
clone size: .
CDR3 length: 13
D gene: .
CDR3 protein: CASSLARYNEQFF
CDR3 DNA: TGTGCTAGCAGCTTAGCACGGTACAATGAGCAGTTCTTC

J gene: TRBJ2-1
V gene: TRBV6-5
clone size: .
CDR3 length: 13
D gene: .
CDR3 protein: CASSLPGSNEQFF
CDR3 DNA: TGTGCCAGCAGCCTACCGGGAAGCAATGAGCAGTTCTTC

J gene: TRBJ2-5
V gene: TRBV2
clone size: .
CDR3 length: 16
D gene: TRBD1
CDR3 protein: CASSGEGQGARETQYF
CDR3 DNA: TGTGCCAGCAGTGGGGAGGGACAGGGGGCGAGGGAGACCCAGTACTTC

J gene: TRBJ2-5
V gene: TRBV7-3
clone size: .
CDR3 length: 16
D gene: TRBD1
CDR3 protein: CASSPVPGQGMETQYF
CDR3 DNA: TGTGCCAGCAGCCCAGTTCCGGGACAGGGGATGGAGACCCAGTACTTC

J gene: TRBJ2-1
V gene: TRBV19
clone size: once
CDR3 length: 15
D gene: TRBD2
CDR3 protein: CASTTGLAGRNEQFF
CDR3 DNA: TGTGCCAGTACTACGGGACTAGCGGGCAGAAATGAGCAGTTCTTC

J gene: TRBJ1-3
V gene: TRBV6-5
clone size: .
CDR3 length: 15
D gene: .
CDR3 protein: CASSLTSGLGNTIYF
CDR3 DNA: TGTGCCAGCAGTTTAACATCGGGTTTAGGAAACACCATATATTTT

J gene: TRBJ1-3
V gene: TRBV7-2
clone size: .
CDR3 length: 15
D gene: .
CDR3 protein: CASSFGGSSGNTIYF
CDR3 DNA: TGTGCCAGCAGCTTTGGCGGCAGCTCTGGAAACACCATATATTTT

J gene: TRBJ2-7
V gene: TRBV19
clone size: .
CDR3 length: 14
D gene: TRBD1
CDR3 protein: CASSVQGAVYEQYF
CDR3 DNA: TGTGCCAGTAGTGTACAGGGGGCGGTTTACGAGCAGTACTTC

J gene: TRBJ1-5
V gene: TRBV7-9
clone size: .
CDR3 length: 18
D gene: TRBD1
CDR3 protein: CASSPIGQGVYSNQPQHF
CDR3 DNA: TGTGCCAGCAGCCCTATCGGACAGGGGGTATATAGCAATCAGCCCCAGCATTTT

J gene: TRBJ1-1
V gene: TRBV9
clone size: .
CDR3 length: 16
D gene: .
CDR3 protein: CASSVGERFMNTEAFF
CDR3 DNA: TGTGCCAGCAGCGTAGGGGAGAGATTTATGAACACTGAAGCTTTCTTT

J gene: TRBJ1-6
V gene: TRBV27
clone size: .
CDR3 length: 15
D gene: .
CDR3 protein: CASSLTGLGNSPLHF
CDR3 DNA: TGTGCCAGCAGTTTAACAGGATTAGGGAATTCACCCCTCCACTTT

J gene: TRBJ1-3
V gene: TRBV27
clone size: .
CDR3 length: 16
D gene: .
CDR3 protein: CASSSRLGASGNTIYF
CDR3 DNA: TGTGCCAGCAGTTCTCGGCTTGGGGCCTCTGGAAACACCATATATTTT

J gene: TRBJ1-4
V gene: TRBV7-8
clone size: .
CDR3 length: 17
D gene: TRBD1
CDR3 protein: CASSLKRRQGADEKLFF
CDR3 DNA: TGTGCCAGCAGCTTAAAGAGGAGACAGGGGGCGGATGAAAAACTGTTTTTT

J gene: TRBJ2-5
V gene: TRBV7-2
clone size: .
CDR3 length: 14
D gene: .
CDR3 protein: CASSLEVGSGTQYF
CDR3 DNA: TGTGCCAGCAGCTTAGAGGTTGGTTCGGGGACCCAGTACTTC

J gene: TRBJ1-5
V gene: TRBV6-5
clone size: few
CDR3 length: 11
D gene: .
CDR3 protein: CASSYPQPQHF
CDR3 DNA: TGTGCCAGCAGTTACCCACAGCCCCAGCATTTT

J gene: TRBJ1-1
V gene: TRBV29-1
clone size: once
CDR3 length: 11
D gene: TRBD1
CDR3 protein: CSVQGAAEAFF
CDR3 DNA: TGCAGCGTACAGGGGGCCGCTGAAGCTTTCTTT

J gene: TRBJ1-6
V gene: TRBV2
clone size: .
CDR3 length: 15
D gene: .
CDR3 protein: CASSGREASFSPLHF
CDR3 DNA: TGTGCCAGCAGTGGAAGGGAGGCTTCGTTTTCACCCCTCCACTTT

J gene: TRBJ1-6
V gene: TRBV5-1
clone size: .
CDR3 length: 13
D gene: .
CDR3 protein: CASRRDYNSPLHF
CDR3 DNA: TGCGCCAGCAGGAGAGACTATAATTCACCCCTCCACTTT

J gene: TRBJ1-6
V gene: TRBV4-1
clone size: once
CDR3 length: 19
D gene: TRBD1
CDR3 protein: CASSQERTGGSLLNSPLHF
CDR3 DNA: TGCGCCAGCAGCCAAGAACGGACAGGGGGCTCCTTACTTAATTCACCCCTCCACTTT

J gene: TRBJ1-6
V gene: TRBV7-9
clone size: .
CDR3 length: 14
D gene: .
CDR3 protein: CASSLEAYNSPLHF
CDR3 DNA: TGTGCCAGCAGCTTGGAGGCTTATAATTCACCCCTCCACTTT

J gene: TRBJ1-2
V gene: TRBV30
clone size: .
CDR3 length: 13
D gene: .
CDR3 protein: CAWTLAGGRGYTF
CDR3 DNA: TGTGCCTGGACCTTGGCGGGGGGCAGAGGCTACACCTTC

J gene: TRBJ1-1
V gene: TRBV6-5
clone size: .
CDR3 length: 13
D gene: .
CDR3 protein: CASKKEGDTEAFF
CDR3 DNA: TGTGCCAGCAAGAAGGAAGGGGACACTGAAGCTTTCTTT

J gene: TRBJ1-1
V gene: TRBV29-1
clone size: .
CDR3 length: 13
D gene: .
CDR3 protein: CSVFETANTEAFF
CDR3 DNA: TGCAGCGTGTTTGAGACAGCGAACACTGAAGCTTTCTTT

J gene: TRBJ2-1
V gene: TRBV6-1
clone size: .
CDR3 length: 12
D gene: TRBD1
CDR3 protein: CASSFTGDEQFF
CDR3 DNA: TGTGCCAGCAGTTTTACAGGGGATGAGCAGTTCTTC

J gene: TRBJ1-4
V gene: TRBV5-4
clone size: .
CDR3 length: 17
D gene: .
CDR3 protein: CASSSRTGFGGNEKLFF
CDR3 DNA: TGTGCCAGCAGCTCCCGCACGGGTTTCGGTGGAAATGAAAAACTGTTTTTT

J gene: TRBJ1-5
V gene: TRBV19
clone size: .
CDR3 length: 16
D gene: .
CDR3 protein: CASKGYGGLGNQPQHF
CDR3 DNA: TGTGCCAGTAAGGGATACGGGGGGTTAGGAAATCAGCCCCAGCATTTT

J gene: TRBJ1-4
V gene: TRBV5-6
clone size: .
CDR3 length: 15
D gene: TRBD1
CDR3 protein: CASSLPGTGQEKLFF
CDR3 DNA: TGTGCCAGCAGCCTGCCTGGGACAGGGCAAGAAAAACTGTTTTTT

J gene: TRBJ2-1
V gene: TRBV29-1
clone size: few
CDR3 length: 15
D gene: TRBD2
CDR3 protein: CSVAGRGGNYNEQFF
CDR3 DNA: TGCAGCGTTGCAGGGCGGGGGGGCAACTACAATGAGCAGTTCTTC

J gene: TRBJ2-2
V gene: TRBV6-6
clone size: .
CDR3 length: 15
D gene: .
CDR3 protein: CASSRREGGAGELFF
CDR3 DNA: TGTGCCAGCAGTCGACGTGAGGGGGGGGCCGGGGAGCTGTTTTTT

J gene: TRBJ1-1
V gene: TRBV19
clone size: .
CDR3 length: 13
D gene: .
CDR3 protein: CASSISDGIEAFF
CDR3 DNA: TGTGCCAGTAGTATTTCTGACGGGATTGAAGCTTTCTTT

J gene: TRBJ1-1
V gene: TRBV5-1
clone size: .
CDR3 length: 14
D gene: .
CDR3 protein: CASSLVSGDTEAFF
CDR3 DNA: TGCGCCAGCAGCTTGGTCTCCGGGGACACTGAAGCTTTCTTT

J gene: TRBJ2-1
V gene: TRBV5-1
clone size: .
CDR3 length: 15
D gene: TRBD1
CDR3 protein: CASSQTGTAGNEQFF
CDR3 DNA: TGCGCCAGCAGCCAAACCGGGACAGCCGGGAATGAGCAGTTCTTC

J gene: TRBJ1-2
V gene: TRBV5-5
clone size: .
CDR3 length: 13
D gene: .
CDR3 protein: CASSSRGNYGYTF
CDR3 DNA: TGTGCCAGCAGCTCCCGGGGTAACTATGGCTACACCTTC

J gene: TRBJ2-7
V gene: TRBV28
clone size: .
CDR3 length: 14
D gene: .
CDR3 protein: CASSPSGTPYEQYF
CDR3 DNA: TGTGCCAGCAGTCCCTCCGGGACTCCCTACGAGCAGTACTTC

J gene: TRBJ1-2
V gene: TRBV7-2
clone size: .
CDR3 length: 14
D gene: TRBD1
CDR3 protein: CASSPGTGGYGYTF
CDR3 DNA: TGTGCCAGCAGCCCAGGGACAGGGGGCTATGGCTACACCTTC

J gene: TRBJ1-1
V gene: TRBV11-2
clone size: .
CDR3 length: 17
D gene: .
CDR3 protein: CASSLVGLTVLNTEAFF
CDR3 DNA: TGTGCCAGCAGCTTAGTGGGGCTTACAGTATTGAACACTGAAGCTTTCTTT

J gene: TRBJ1-4
V gene: TRBV7-9
clone size: .
CDR3 length: 14
D gene: TRBD1
CDR3 protein: CASRLTGGQEKLFF
CDR3 DNA: TGTGCCAGCAGGCTGACAGGGGGCCAGGAAAAACTGTTTTTT